Included here is one T cell receptor beta chain sequence, with context. The source of the sample is a study of blood T cell repertoires in COVID-19. At the level of the study: COVID-19 samples, acute and convalescent, were from the United States, Italy and Spain. T cells, B-cell-depleted T cells, or PBMCs provided the cDNA or gDNA that served as material.

The CDR3 totals 16 residues. Looked up from germline, CDR1 is MNHEY and CDR2 is SVGAGI. V shed 2 bases, J shed 2 bases, and the junction held 5 bases outside the gene matches. Per the study methods: Reference gene primer amplification in the assay estimated nucleated cell counts. Here immunoSEQ multiplex PCR was the method, and the copy in TCRdb shows in-frame clones only, minus some. The DNA was the basis for D and trimming; V, J and clone size are from that table. The repertoire holds fewer than 90,000 clones, with roughly 96% as singletons. V and J are TRBV6-5 and TRBJ1-2, with 10 positions matching TRBD1. The sample consisted of peripheral blood. The sequence derives from a human donor with active COVID-19. The donor label of this sample is uncertain. CDR3 DNA: TGTGCCAGCAGTTACACCGGACAGGGGGGGAACTATGGCTACACCTTC. It translates to CASSYTGQGGNYGYTF.